What follows is one T cell receptor (beta chain) and its context. The record originates from a study of shared clonotypes between healthy human individuals. V was pared by 4 bases and J by 6 bases, with 17 bases between. CDR3 length: 15 amino acids. The germline CDR1 and CDR2 sequences are SEHNR and FQNEAQ (reference sequence). Assay: immunoSEQ multiplex PCR; the TCRdb copy retains only in-frame clones and omits some. The sample yields 950,000 to 1,300,000 clones, around 74% seen once. Sequenced material: memory CD4+ T cells sorted from blood. Subset given: CD45RA-negative fraction. The sequence was collected from a man between 18 and 29 years old in good health. This chain uses TRBV7-9 with TRBJ2-3; D possibly corresponds to TRBD2 (6 bases). CDR3 amino acids: CASSWGDAGSDTQYF. The CDR3 DNA sequence: TGTGCCAGCAGCTGGGGTGATGCGGGATCCGATACGCAGTATTTT.